A selection of T cell receptor beta chains follows, all from one sample in a study of blood T cells in healthy people across ages. TCRdb recomputed calls from the 5' RACE reads with MiXCR, one row per CDR3 protein. The sample holds 700,000 to 850,000 distinct CDR3 sequences, about 34% seen once. The sequenced material came from blood. The receptor set was obtained from a young man in good health. The CDR3 runs from the conserved cysteine through the conserved F or W. Fields, in order: J gene, clone size, V gene, D gene, CDR3 DNA, CDR3 protein. D genes are given only for firm matches. Expanded clones are given a class, and other clones once, few, many or no size at all.

J gene: TRBJ2-3
clone size: few
V gene: TRBV10-3
D gene: TRBD2
CDR3 DNA: TGTGCCATCAGTTTACCCACGGGGGGGCCAGATACGCAGTATTTT
CDR3 protein: CAISLPTGGPDTQYF

J gene: TRBJ2-2
clone size: few
V gene: TRBV12-3/TRBV12-4
D gene: .
CDR3 DNA: TGTGCCAGCAGCCCAGGGGTGGGGACCGGGGAGCTGTTTTTT
CDR3 protein: CASSPGVGTGELFF

J gene: TRBJ1-1
clone size: few
V gene: TRBV10-3
D gene: TRBD1
CDR3 DNA: TGTGCCATCAGTGAGTGGGAAGGGGGCGGGGATCGAGGAACCGCTGAAGCTTTCTTT
CDR3 protein: CAISEWEGGGDRGTAEAFF

J gene: TRBJ2-4
clone size: many
V gene: TRBV28
D gene: TRBD1
CDR3 DNA: TGTGCCAGCAGTTTGGCTCCCGGGACAGGGAAAAACATTCAGTACTTC
CDR3 protein: CASSLAPGTGKNIQYF

J gene: TRBJ2-3
clone size: few
V gene: TRBV29-1
D gene: TRBD2
CDR3 DNA: TGCAGCGTTGAAAACTCGGGGAGGGACACAGATACGCAGTATTTT
CDR3 protein: CSVENSGRDTDTQYF

J gene: TRBJ2-1
clone size: .
V gene: TRBV15
D gene: .
CDR3 DNA: TGTGCCACCAGCAGAGATGAGATCCCCGTTAGGGATGAGCAGTTCTTC
CDR3 protein: CATSRDEIPVRDEQFF

J gene: TRBJ1-2
clone size: few
V gene: TRBV12-3/TRBV12-4
D gene: .
CDR3 DNA: TGTGCCAGCAGTTCCCCGCCGGACAGAGACCTCATACTAGCTAACTATGGCTACACCTTC
CDR3 protein: CASSSPPDRDLILANYGYTF

J gene: TRBJ2-2
clone size: .
V gene: TRBV11-2
D gene: TRBD2
CDR3 DNA: TGTGCCAGCAGCTTTGGAGCGGGGGAGGGTACCGGGGAGCTGTTTTTT
CDR3 protein: CASSFGAGEGTGELFF

J gene: TRBJ1-1
clone size: .
V gene: TRBV6-2/TRBV6-3
D gene: .
CDR3 DNA: TGTGCCAGCAGTTCCTTTCGCGGACCGAATGAAGCTTTCTTT
CDR3 protein: CASSSFRGPNEAFF

J gene: TRBJ1-2
clone size: .
V gene: TRBV12-3/TRBV12-4
D gene: .
CDR3 DNA: TGTGCCAGCAGCTCGGGACCTTCTAACTATGGCTACACCTTC
CDR3 protein: CASSSGPSNYGYTF

J gene: TRBJ2-7
clone size: few
V gene: TRBV5-1
D gene: .
CDR3 DNA: TGCGCCAGCAGCTTGAGGTCAGGACAGAGCTCCTACAATGAGCAGTACTTC
CDR3 protein: CASSLRSGQSSYNEQYF

J gene: TRBJ2-3
clone size: .
V gene: TRBV6-2/TRBV6-3
D gene: .
CDR3 DNA: TGTGCCAGCAGAAACATAGCGGATAGCACAGATACGCAGTATTTT
CDR3 protein: CASRNIADSTDTQYF

J gene: TRBJ2-7
clone size: few
V gene: TRBV10-3
D gene: .
CDR3 DNA: TGTGCCATCAGTGTTAAGGGGGGCGAGCAGTACTTC
CDR3 protein: CAISVKGGEQYF

J gene: TRBJ2-3
clone size: .
V gene: TRBV20-1
D gene: TRBD1
CDR3 DNA: TGCAGTGCTAGTGTGGGGGACAGGGGGCACACAGATACGCAGTATTTT
CDR3 protein: CSASVGDRGHTDTQYF

J gene: TRBJ2-5
clone size: .
V gene: TRBV20-1
D gene: .
CDR3 DNA: TGCAGTGCTAGTGCGACAATCCAAGAGACCCAGTACTTC
CDR3 protein: CSASATIQETQYF

J gene: TRBJ2-1
clone size: few
V gene: TRBV6-5
D gene: .
CDR3 DNA: TGTGCCAGCAGTGGTACCAACAGCAAGTACAATGAGCAGTTCTTC
CDR3 protein: CASSGTNSKYNEQFF

J gene: TRBJ2-7
clone size: .
V gene: TRBV11-1
D gene: .
CDR3 DNA: TGTGCCAGCAGCCAACGTAGAGCTAACGAGCAGTACTTC
CDR3 protein: CASSQRRANEQYF

J gene: TRBJ1-2
clone size: .
V gene: TRBV6-6
D gene: .
CDR3 DNA: TGTGCCAGCAGTGATATAGATAACTATGGCTACACCTTC
CDR3 protein: CASSDIDNYGYTF